This T cell receptor beta chain was found in a study of Ad26.COV2.S vaccination and SARS-CoV-2 variants. As for treatment: roughly 18 received Ad26.COV2.S at low or high dose, single or two shots; roughly 5 received placebo; per-sample allocation not given. It was on day 63 after the first vaccine or placebo injection that samples were taken. Produced via immunoSEQ multiplex PCR; TCRdb's table is partial and in-frame only. The sample has about 500,000 clones; roughly 87% are singletons. Germline loops: CDR1 SGHTA, CDR2 FQGTGA. V was cut by 2 bases and J by 0 bases, with 9 bases left in between. The CDR3 consists of 15 residues.

V is TRBV7-3 and J is TRBJ2-3; possible D gene TRBD2, 5 bases. This receptor was taken from a person between 18 and 59 years old who received the Ad26.COV2.S COVID-19 vaccine or a placebo. Sequences were derived from peripheral blood, sampled in a trial of Ad26.COV2.S vaccine versus placebo. The DNA for the CDR3 is TGTGCCAGCAGCTTACGGGAAGCTAGCACAGATACGCAGTATTTT. Residues: CASSLREASTDTQYF.